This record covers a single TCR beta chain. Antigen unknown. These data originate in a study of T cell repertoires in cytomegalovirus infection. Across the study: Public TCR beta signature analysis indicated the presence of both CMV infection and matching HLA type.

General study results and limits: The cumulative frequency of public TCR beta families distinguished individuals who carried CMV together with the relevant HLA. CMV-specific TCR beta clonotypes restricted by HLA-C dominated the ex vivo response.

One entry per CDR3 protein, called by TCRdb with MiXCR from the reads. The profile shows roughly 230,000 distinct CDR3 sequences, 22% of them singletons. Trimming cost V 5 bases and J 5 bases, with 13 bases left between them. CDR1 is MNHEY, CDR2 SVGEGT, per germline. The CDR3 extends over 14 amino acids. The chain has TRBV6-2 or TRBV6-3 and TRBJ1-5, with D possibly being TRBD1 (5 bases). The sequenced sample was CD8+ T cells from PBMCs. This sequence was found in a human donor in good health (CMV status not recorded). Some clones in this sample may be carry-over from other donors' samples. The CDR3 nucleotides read TGTGCCAGCAGTATCGGGACGGGACATCAGCCCCAGCATTTT. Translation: CASSIGTGHQPQHF.